A selection of T cell receptor beta chains follows, all from one sample in a study of vaccination effects on CD4 cells after COVID-19. Produced via immunoSEQ multiplex PCR; TCRdb's table is partial and in-frame only. The sample yields approximately 54,000 clones, 80% seen once. These receptors have no identified antigens. Sequenced material: CD4+ T cells from PBMCs cultured with HCoV-229E spike peptides, taken before COVID-19 vaccination. All receptors derive from a human donor who received a COVID-19 vaccine. CDR3s include the opening cysteine and the closing phenylalanine or tryptophan. The D gene is left open where the match is weak. Clone size appears in some rows only: once, few, many, or a class for an expanded clone.

CDR3 DNA: TGTGCCAGTAGTATGGACCCCCAGGGGGCTAGCACAGATACGCAGTATTTT; CDR3 protein: CASSMDPQGASTDTQYF; V gene: TRBV19; clone size: -; J gene: TRBJ2-3; D gene: TRBD1
CDR3 DNA: TGTGCCAGCAGTTTATTCCGGGGAGCCGGGGAGCTGTTTTTT; CDR3 protein: CASSLFRGAGELFF; V gene: TRBV27; clone size: once; J gene: TRBJ2-2; D gene: -
CDR3 DNA: TGTGCCAGCAGCCAAGGAGTCAGGGGCACTGAAGCTTTCTTT; CDR3 protein: CASSQGVRGTEAFF; V gene: TRBV3-1/TRBV3-2; clone size: -; J gene: TRBJ1-1; D gene: -
CDR3 DNA: TGTGCCAGCAGTAAGGTGACAGACCTCCGGGAGACCCAGTACTTC; CDR3 protein: CASSKVTDLRETQYF; V gene: TRBV6-5; clone size: -; J gene: TRBJ2-5; D gene: -
CDR3 DNA: TGCGCCAGCAGCCTACAAGAGACCCAGTACTTC; CDR3 protein: CASSLQETQYF; V gene: TRBV10-2; clone size: -; J gene: TRBJ2-5; D gene: -
CDR3 DNA: TGTGCCAGCAGTGACTTTCCAAGCAACTATGGCTACACCTTC; CDR3 protein: CASSDFPSNYGYTF; V gene: TRBV25-1; clone size: -; J gene: TRBJ1-2; D gene: -
CDR3 DNA: TGTGCCAGCAGGGTAGCGGGGGGTAAAGGAGATACGCAGTATTTT; CDR3 protein: CASRVAGGKGDTQYF; V gene: TRBV7-9; clone size: -; J gene: TRBJ2-3; D gene: TRBD2
CDR3 DNA: TGTGCCAGTAGTCGTGACACGAACTATGGCTACACCTTC; CDR3 protein: CASSRDTNYGYTF; V gene: TRBV19; clone size: -; J gene: TRBJ1-2; D gene: -
CDR3 DNA: TGTGCTAGTGGTTTGGACAATCAGCCCCAGCATTTT; CDR3 protein: CASGLDNQPQHF; V gene: TRBV12-5; clone size: -; J gene: TRBJ1-5; D gene: -
CDR3 DNA: TGTGCCAGCAGTGCCCCCGGGTTAGCGGGGGGATCCGGGGAGCTGTTTTTT; CDR3 protein: CASSAPGLAGGSGELFF; V gene: TRBV2; clone size: -; J gene: TRBJ2-2; D gene: TRBD2
CDR3 DNA: TGTGCCTCCCAGGCAGGGGGCCTCTTCGGGGAGCTGTTTTTT; CDR3 protein: CASQAGGLFGELFF; V gene: TRBV25-1; clone size: once; J gene: TRBJ2-2; D gene: TRBD1
CDR3 DNA: TGTGCCAGCAGCCAAGAGAGGCCAGGTATAGCAACTAATGAAAAACTGTTTTTT; CDR3 protein: CASSQERPGIATNEKLFF; V gene: TRBV3-1/TRBV3-2; clone size: -; J gene: TRBJ1-4; D gene: -
CDR3 DNA: TGTGCCAGCAGCCAGGGTAGCGGGGCCCAAGAGACCCAGTACTTC; CDR3 protein: CASSQGSGAQETQYF; V gene: TRBV3-1/TRBV3-2; clone size: once; J gene: TRBJ2-5; D gene: TRBD2
CDR3 DNA: TGTGCCAGCAGCTCCATTAGCGGGGGCCGTTTCTCCTACAATGAGCAGTTCTTC; CDR3 protein: CASSSISGGRFSYNEQFF; V gene: TRBV13; clone size: -; J gene: TRBJ2-1; D gene: TRBD2
CDR3 DNA: TGTGCCAGCAGCCAAGGCGGGGGGACGACTCTGAAGCAGTATTTT; CDR3 protein: CASSQGGGTTLKQYF; V gene: TRBV3-1/TRBV3-2; clone size: -; J gene: TRBJ2-3; D gene: TRBD2
CDR3 DNA: TGTGCCTGGAGTCAAGCAGGAGAGGGTAATGAAAAACTGTTTTTT; CDR3 protein: CAWSQAGEGNEKLFF; V gene: TRBV30; clone size: -; J gene: TRBJ1-4; D gene: -
CDR3 DNA: TGTGCCAGCAGCCGCCTTCCGAACACAGATACGCAGTATTTT; CDR3 protein: CASSRLPNTDTQYF; V gene: TRBV7-9; clone size: few; J gene: TRBJ2-3; D gene: -
CDR3 DNA: TGTGCCAGTAGTGACGGGACAGGGTCGGGTCTTCATACGCAGTATTTT; CDR3 protein: CASSDGTGSGLHTQYF; V gene: TRBV19; clone size: -; J gene: TRBJ2-3; D gene: TRBD1
CDR3 DNA: TGTGCCAGCAGCTTAGTACTAGCAAACACCGGGGAGCTGTTTTTT; CDR3 protein: CASSLVLANTGELFF; V gene: TRBV11-2; clone size: -; J gene: TRBJ2-2; D gene: -
CDR3 DNA: TGTGCCAGCAGTCATAGGCCACTAGCAGATACGCAGTATTTT; CDR3 protein: CASSHRPLADTQYF; V gene: TRBV7-2; clone size: -; J gene: TRBJ2-3; D gene: -
CDR3 DNA: TGTGCCAGCAGCTTGTTTTCAGAACATAGCAATCAGCCCCAGCATTTT; CDR3 protein: CASSLFSEHSNQPQHF; V gene: TRBV5-6; clone size: few; J gene: TRBJ1-5; D gene: -
CDR3 DNA: TGTGCCAGCAGCATGGGACAGCCGAACACTGAAGCTTTCTTT; CDR3 protein: CASSMGQPNTEAFF; V gene: TRBV7-3; clone size: -; J gene: TRBJ1-1; D gene: TRBD1
CDR3 DNA: TGTGCCAGCAGTTCCACAGGGGGTCCTAATCAGCCCCAGCATTTT; CDR3 protein: CASSSTGGPNQPQHF; V gene: TRBV6-2/TRBV6-3; clone size: -; J gene: TRBJ1-5; D gene: TRBD1
CDR3 DNA: TGTGCCAGCAGTTTATTCGGGGCGGGGACCGGGGAGCTGTTTTTT; CDR3 protein: CASSLFGAGTGELFF; V gene: TRBV27; clone size: -; J gene: TRBJ2-2; D gene: -
CDR3 DNA: TGTGCCAGCAGCTTAACCCTTAACACTGAAGCTTTCTTT; CDR3 protein: CASSLTLNTEAFF; V gene: TRBV7-3; clone size: -; J gene: TRBJ1-1; D gene: -
CDR3 DNA: TGTGCCACCAGTGACCCCAAAGGGGGGTTTGGCTACACCTTC; CDR3 protein: CATSDPKGGFGYTF; V gene: TRBV24-1; clone size: -; J gene: TRBJ1-2; D gene: -
CDR3 DNA: TGTGCCAGCAGTGACAGACAGGGGAGGAATTCACCCCTCCACTTT; CDR3 protein: CASSDRQGRNSPLHF; V gene: TRBV6-1; clone size: few; J gene: TRBJ1-6; D gene: TRBD1
CDR3 DNA: TGCGCCAGCAGCTTGGATGGGAATACTGGCTACACCTTC; CDR3 protein: CASSLDGNTGYTF; V gene: TRBV5-1; clone size: -; J gene: TRBJ1-2; D gene: -
CDR3 DNA: TGTGCCAGCTCACCAACAGGGGGCTACACTGAAGCTTTCTTT; CDR3 protein: CASSPTGGYTEAFF; V gene: TRBV18; clone size: -; J gene: TRBJ1-1; D gene: TRBD1
CDR3 DNA: TGTGCCAGCAGCACGCGACTAGCGGCTTTCACAGATACGCAGTATTTT; CDR3 protein: CASSTRLAAFTDTQYF; V gene: TRBV3-1/TRBV3-2; clone size: -; J gene: TRBJ2-3; D gene: TRBD2
CDR3 DNA: TGTGCCAGCAGCTTAGAAGGCCCCTGCTCCTACAATGAGCAGTTCTTC; CDR3 protein: CASSLEGPCSYNEQFF; V gene: TRBV7-9; clone size: -; J gene: TRBJ2-1; D gene: -
CDR3 DNA: TGTGCCAGCGCTAGGTCAGTAGCGGGGGGGCCTTCGGAAGAGACCCAGTACTTC; CDR3 protein: CASARSVAGGPSEETQYF; V gene: TRBV5-6; clone size: -; J gene: TRBJ2-5; D gene: TRBD2
CDR3 DNA: TGTGCCTGGATATTAATGAACACTGAAGCTTTCTTT; CDR3 protein: CAWILMNTEAFF; V gene: TRBV30; clone size: few; J gene: TRBJ1-1; D gene: -
CDR3 DNA: TGTGCCAGCAGCCCGCGACGGAGCGGTTACAATGAGCAGTTCTTC; CDR3 protein: CASSPRRSGYNEQFF; V gene: TRBV14; clone size: -; J gene: TRBJ2-1; D gene: -
CDR3 DNA: TGTGCCAGCAGCCAAGCGACTAGCGGGGGGTTCTTAGATACGCAGTATTTT; CDR3 protein: CASSQATSGGFLDTQYF; V gene: TRBV3-1/TRBV3-2; clone size: -; J gene: TRBJ2-3; D gene: TRBD2
CDR3 DNA: TGCGCCAGCAGCCAAGGGCCGTGGGGAGAGGGGTCTGGAAACACCATATATTTT; CDR3 protein: CASSQGPWGEGSGNTIYF; V gene: TRBV4-3; clone size: few; J gene: TRBJ1-3; D gene: -
CDR3 DNA: TGTGCCAGCTCACCACAGACAGGGGGAGAGAATGGCTACACCTTC; CDR3 protein: CASSPQTGGENGYTF; V gene: TRBV18; clone size: -; J gene: TRBJ1-2; D gene: TRBD1
CDR3 DNA: TGTGCCAGCTCGGGACAGGGGGGTGAGACCCAGTACTTC; CDR3 protein: CASSGQGGETQYF; V gene: TRBV14; clone size: -; J gene: TRBJ2-5; D gene: TRBD1
CDR3 DNA: TGTGCCAGTAGCCTCCACAGGGAAACCGGGGAGCTGTTTTTT; CDR3 protein: CASSLHRETGELFF; V gene: TRBV19; clone size: few; J gene: TRBJ2-2; D gene: -
CDR3 DNA: TGTGCCAGCAGCCCACAGGGGTCGGGTCAGCCCCAGCATTTT; CDR3 protein: CASSPQGSGQPQHF; V gene: TRBV7-2; clone size: -; J gene: TRBJ1-5; D gene: TRBD1
CDR3 DNA: TGTGCCAGCAGCCTAATACCAGGACAGGGACTGTTCTTC; CDR3 protein: CASSLIPGQGLFF; V gene: TRBV7-3; clone size: -; J gene: TRBJ2-1; D gene: TRBD1
CDR3 DNA: TGTGCCAGCAGCTTTGTAAGTACTGAAGCTTTCTTT; CDR3 protein: CASSFVSTEAFF; V gene: TRBV5-6; clone size: -; J gene: TRBJ1-1; D gene: -
CDR3 DNA: TGTGCCAGCTCAGCTACGTCGAACACCGGGGAGCTGTTTTTT; CDR3 protein: CASSATSNTGELFF; V gene: TRBV18; clone size: -; J gene: TRBJ2-2; D gene: -
CDR3 DNA: TGTGCCATCTTAGGAGGAATTGAGGAGACCCAGTACTTC; CDR3 protein: CAILGGIEETQYF; V gene: TRBV10-3; clone size: -; J gene: TRBJ2-5; D gene: -
CDR3 DNA: TGTGCCAGCAGCCAAGGCCTCGATAGCACAGATACGCAGTATTTT; CDR3 protein: CASSQGLDSTDTQYF; V gene: TRBV3-1/TRBV3-2; clone size: -; J gene: TRBJ2-3; D gene: -
CDR3 DNA: TGCGCCAGCAGCCAAGATCGGTGGAGCGGGGACTCCTACAATGAGCAGTTCTTC; CDR3 protein: CASSQDRWSGDSYNEQFF; V gene: TRBV4-1; clone size: -; J gene: TRBJ2-1; D gene: TRBD2
CDR3 DNA: TGTGCCAGCAGTTTGGACGGAACCAAAAACATTCAGTACTTC; CDR3 protein: CASSLDGTKNIQYF; V gene: TRBV28; clone size: -; J gene: TRBJ2-4; D gene: -
CDR3 DNA: TGTGCCAGCAGCCGATCCCCAGCGAACACCGGGGAGCTGTTTTTT; CDR3 protein: CASSRSPANTGELFF; V gene: TRBV2; clone size: few; J gene: TRBJ2-2; D gene: -
CDR3 DNA: TGCGCCAGCAGCGACGGACCGAACCAGAACACTGAAGCTTTCTTT; CDR3 protein: CASSDGPNQNTEAFF; V gene: TRBV5-1; clone size: -; J gene: TRBJ1-1; D gene: -